Listed here is a single TCR beta chain. Its cognate antigen is unknown. This sample is drawn from a study of T cell responses to AZD1222 COVID-19 vaccine. Whole-study results and caveats: The reported proportion of spike-specific TCRs targeting unmutated variant regions was nearly half. Donors were chiefly white British, with a greater number of females, and clonal diversity was perhaps underestimated. Spike regions recognized by vaccine-associated CD4 TCRs spanned the protein, led by 160-218 and 743-854.

Germline CDR1 MNHEY, CDR2 SVGAGI. The CDR3 consists of 12 residues. Trimming stripped 6 bases from V and 6 bases from J, with 12 bases between. Here immunoSEQ multiplex PCR was the method, and the copy in TCRdb shows in-frame clones only, minus some. The sample has 100,000 to 150,000 clones, 90% seen once. This material consisted of peripheral blood, taken on day 0 of MenACWY control vaccination. V usage is TRBV6-5 and J usage is TRBJ2-7; TRBD1 is a possible D gene (5 bases). The sequence was obtained from an adult in good health. The CDR3 sequence: CASSLDSPEQYF. CDR3 bases: TGTGCCAGCAGCCTTGACAGTCCCGAGCAGTACTTC.